Sequencing of this TCR beta chain was carried out in a study of breast tumors, draining lymph nodes, adjacent tissues. General observations from the study: Compared with lymph nodes, tumors were less diverse; compared with nontumor tissue, more. That most tumor T cells come from lymph nodes remained unproven. The data were judged consistent with most tumor T cells coming from lymph node and expanding in tumor.

In TCRdb, the multiplex PCR reads were re-called with MiXCR into one record per CDR3 protein. Of a few hundred thousand distinct CDR3 sequences in the sample, 30% to 35% were seen once. The lymph nodes were axillary draining lymph nodes from breast cancer patients. The CDR3 loop spans 16 amino acids. CDR1 is DFQATT, CDR2 SNEGSKA, per germline (reference sequence). Deletions cut 1 base from V and 7 bases from J, with 20 bases between. About this clonotype itself: Its target is not known.

Sequences were obtained from axillary lymph node tissue. The TCR comes from a female donor with breast cancer. Some clones in this sample may be carry-over from other donors' samples. The chain uses TRBV20-1 and TRBJ2-1; either TRBD1 or TRBD2 may supply D (6 bases each). DNA of the CDR3: TGCAGTGCTAGAGTACCCCGGGGGACAAGTAGGAATGAGCAGTTCTTC. Translation gives CSARVPRGTSRNEQFF.